This T cell receptor beta chain was identified in a study of blood T cell repertoires in COVID-19. Looking at the study overall: COVID-19 samples collected from the United States, Italy and Spain covered acute and convalescent phases.

The CDR3 contains 14 residues. The germline V gene has CDR1 KGHDR and CDR2 SFDVKD. Germline trimming cut 2 bases from V and 6 bases from J; bases unmatched to any gene: 4. Original methodology: Reference gene primer amplification yielded estimated nucleated cell counts. The table came from immunoSEQ multiplex PCR; TCRdb's copy has only in-frame clones and leaves some out. The V and J calls and the clone size are those of that table, but D and trimming were determined from the DNA. The data contain over 60,000 clones, around 90% of them singletons. The sequence derives from a man in his forties or fifties with acute or convalescent COVID-19. Material: peripheral blood. The V gene is TRBV24-1, the J gene TRBJ1-1; 8 bases map to TRBD1. The CDR3 spells CATSDWTGKAEAFF. Here the CDR3 DNA reads TGTGCCACCAGTGATTGGACAGGGAAGGCTGAAGCTTTCTTT.